This note documents a single T cell receptor beta chain sequence. Antigen unknown. Once RNA had been extracted, it was reverse transcribed into cDNA to act as the sequencing template. Data came from immunoSEQ multiplex PCR; TCRdb stores just in-frame clones and leaves some out. This table has approximately 180,000 clones, around 63% appearing once. This entry comes from a study of CD8+ T cells in alopecia areata. Across the study: Those treated were given oral tofacitinib at 5 to 10 mg twice daily. Study-level points and caveats: Alopecia totalis/universalis scalp especially showed more expanded CD8+ clones than normal scalp.

After removal of 0 bases from V and 7 bases from J, the junction contained 2 bases not matched to a gene. CDR1 MNHEY and CDR2 SVGAGI come from the germline V gene. This CDR3 is 15 amino acids long. The sample consisted of CD4+ T cells sorted from blood, taken at week 0. The sequence came from a human donor with alopecia areata. The chain couples TRBV6-5 to TRBJ1-6; TRBD1 agrees at 8 bases. Here the CDR3 DNA reads TGTGCCAGCAGTTACTCGACAGGGGCGAATTCACCCCTCCACTTT. Protein: CASSYSTGANSPLHF.